One sample yielded the 21 T cell receptor beta chains listed below, sequenced in a study of radiation and T cells in renal cell carcinoma. Assay used: immunoSEQ multiplex PCR; TCRdb lists only in-frame clones, some missing. The repertoire consists of about 22,000 clones, with 40% to 55% occurring once and the leading ten covering 15% to 20%. Documented treatment: 15 Gy SBRT to primary tumor, nephrectomy 4 weeks later. Sequenced material: tumor tissue, taken from a patient whose treatment included radiotherapy and nephrectomy. These receptors all come from a woman aged 45-65 years with renal cell carcinoma.

This clone was seen only a few times. The rearrangement joins TRBV13 to TRBJ2-7; perhaps TRBD1 as D (6 bases). Germline CDR1 is PRHDT and CDR2 is FYEKMQ (reference sequence). Trimming removed 6 bases from V and 3 bases from J, with 12 bases in between. The CDR3 is 13 residues long. The CDR3 DNA sequence: TGTGCCAGCAGGCAGGACAGAAACTACGAGCAGTACTTC. This encodes CASRQDRNYEQYF. The whole variable domain, filled in from reference TRBV13 and TRBJ2-7, reads AAGVIQSPRHLIKEKRETATLKCYPIPRHDTVYWYQQGPGQDPQFLISFYEKMQSDKGSIPDRFSAQQFSDYHSELNMSSLELGDSALYFCASRQDRNYEQYFGPGTRLTVT.

This chain connects TRBV4-2 to TRBJ2-2; TRBD2 might be the D (6 bases). This CDR3 has 17 amino acids. V lost 4 bases to trimming and J lost 1 base, with 16 bases between them. Germline CDR1 and CDR2: LGHNA and YNFKEQ. CDR3 in amino acids: CASSPSAGPVNTGELFF. CDR3 coding DNA: TGTGCCAGCAGCCCCTCAGCGGGTCCAGTGAACACCGGGGAGCTGTTTTTT.

This clone appeared a few times. The genes are TRBV19 and TRBJ1-2; possible D gene TRBD1, 5 bases. Germline lookup yields CDR1 LNHDA and CDR2 SQIVND (reference sequence). The V end lost 8 bases, the J end lost 3 bases, and 10 bases lay between the germline ends. CDR3 length: 12 amino acids. CDR3 residues: CASGTGHYGYTF. In DNA form, the CDR3 reads TGTGCCAGTGGTACGGGACACTATGGCTACACCTTC.

The rearrangement uses TRBV10-3 and TRBJ1-6; a possible D gene is TRBD1 (6 bases). The CDR3 runs 12 residues. With 3 bases removed from V and 9 bases from J, the gap between germline ends came to 6 bases. CDR1 and CDR2 (germline): ENHRY, SYGVKD. CDR3 nucleotide sequence: TGTGCCATCAGTGAAGGGGGTTCACCCCTCCACTTT. Translating gives CAISEGGSPLHF.

This clone was seen only a few times. The chain links TRBV6-5 to TRBJ2-7; TRBD2 is a possible D gene (5 bases). CDR3 length: 15 residues. Between the trimmed V and J ends, which lost 6 bases and 4 bases, there was a span of 19 bases. Germline V CDR1 and CDR2: MNHEY, SVGAGI. The chain's CDR3 is CASSLRSTGGYEQYF. CDR3 bases: TGTGCCAGCAGCCTCCGGAGTACGGGCGGGTACGAGCAGTACTTC.

This chain connects TRBV14 to TRBJ2-3, with 12 bases lining up with TRBD2. With 1 base clipped from V and 4 bases from J, the junction kept 3 bases outside the gene matches. Germline lookup yields CDR1 SGHDN and CDR2 FVKESK. This CDR3 comprises 16 residues. Written as DNA, the CDR3 is TGTGCCAGCAGCCAAGTGGCTAGCGGGGGGGCAGATACGCAGTATTTT. Protein sequence: CASSQVASGGADTQYF.

V and J are TRBV7-9 and TRBJ1-6; 9 bases align to TRBD1. The CDR3 is 16 residues long. Looked up from germline, CDR1 is SEHNR and CDR2 is FQNEAQ (reference sequence). V gave up 4 bases and J gave up 9 bases; unmatched junction bases: 10. The CDR3 coding sequence is TGTGCCAGCAGCTCTGGGACGGGACAGGGAGGTTCACCCCTCCACTTT. As protein: CASSSGTGQGGSPLHF.

V is TRBV7-9 and J is TRBJ1-2; D is unclear. Germline V gives CDR1 SEHNR, CDR2 FQNEAQ (reference sequence). CDR3 length: 15 amino acids. Trimming took off 4 bases at V and 4 bases at J, with 16 bases between the two ends. CDR3 amino acids: CASSSWVEWGYGYTF. CDR3 in DNA: TGTGCCAGCAGCTCCTGGGTAGAATGGGGCTATGGCTACACCTTC.

The chain has TRBV7-6 and TRBJ1-1, with D unclear. This CDR3 has 13 amino acids. Germline V gives CDR1 SGHVS, CDR2 FNYEAQ. Trimming removed 5 bases from V and 5 bases from J, with 12 bases in between. The CDR3 nucleotides are TGTGCCAGCAGCACCCGGCTAGGGACTGAAGCTTTCTTT. Translating gives CASSTRLGTEAFF.

This sequence joins TRBV7-2 and TRBJ2-7; no definite D call. Germline V gives CDR1 SGHTA, CDR2 FQGNSA. The CDR3 contains 12 residues. Between the trimmed V and J ends, which lost 0 bases and 3 bases, there was a span of 3 bases. CDR3 coding DNA: TGTGCCAGCAGCTTAGCCTTCTACGAGCAGTACTTC. It encodes CASSLAFYEQYF.

Remarks on this clone: Germline is not matched at one junction end, which may reflect a read error. This sequence joins TRBV7-8 and TRBJ2-1; 12 bases fit TRBD2. CDR3 length: 14 residues. Germline lookup yields CDR1 SGHVS and CDR2 FQNEAQ. The CDR3 loop reads CASSLAGGLNEQFF. Written as DNA, the CDR3 is TGTGCCAGCAGCCTAGCGGGGGGGCTAAATGAGCAGTTCTTC.

This rearrangement joins TRBV7-2 to TRBJ1-1, with 9 bases matching TRBD1. Germline assignment: CDR1 SGHTA and CDR2 FQGNSA. V shed 9 bases and J 0 bases; nucleotides not matched to a gene: 5. This CDR3 has 14 amino acids. The CDR3 loop is CASNRDRVNTEAFF. In DNA, the CDR3 is TGTGCCAGTAATCGGGACAGGGTGAACACTGAAGCTTTCTTT.

V gene TRBV6-1 combines with J gene TRBJ1-2; D uncertain. CDR1 and CDR2 from the germline V gene are MNHNS and SASEGT. The CDR3 sequence is 15 residues long. The ends were cut back, 1 base at V and 4 bases at J, with 13 bases in the middle. The CDR3 loop is CASSEGSGSFYGYTF. The CDR3 nucleotides are TGTGCCAGCAGTGAAGGGTCCGGAAGTTTCTATGGCTACACCTTC.

This clone came up a few times. The chain uses TRBV7-9 and TRBJ1-4, with no clear D. CDR1 SEHNR and CDR2 FQNEAQ come from the germline V gene (reference sequence). This CDR3 spans 14 amino acids. The V end lost 0 bases, the J end lost 4 bases, and 6 bases lay between the germline ends. The DNA of the CDR3 is TGTGCCAGCAGCTTAGCAGGGAGTAATGAAAAACTGTTTTTT. This sequence encodes CASSLAGSNEKLFF.

This clone is medium-sized in the sample. This chain connects TRBV5-4 to TRBJ1-2; tentatively, D is TRBD1 (5 bases). The CDR3 is made up of 11 amino acids. Germline CDR1 is SGHNT and CDR2 is YYREEE (reference sequence). Trimming took off 6 bases at V and 6 bases at J, with 9 bases between the two ends. The CDR3 DNA is TGTGCCAGCACCGGGACGGATGGCTACACCTTC. It yields the protein CASTGTDGYTF.

This chain uses TRBV4-2 with TRBJ2-6; 7 nucleotides align to TRBD1. The junction had 7 bases not matched to a gene; V was cut back by 2 bases and J by 0 bases. The germline V gene encodes CDR1 LGHNA and CDR2 YNFKEQ. The CDR3 has 18 amino acids. CDR3 protein: CASSQLGQVSSGANVLTF. The CDR3 DNA is TGTGCCAGCAGCCAACTAGGACAGGTTAGCTCTGGGGCCAACGTCCTGACTTTC.

This clone appeared a few times. This sequence joins TRBV10-3 and TRBJ2-7; 8 nucleotides agree with TRBD1. Per the germline V gene, CDR1 is ENHRY and CDR2 is SYGVKD. The CDR3 runs 14 residues. V dropped 6 bases and J dropped 0; count of bases not matched to a gene: 4. In DNA, the CDR3 is TGTGCCATCAGCCCGGGACAGGACTCCTACGAGCAGTACTTC. It translates to CAISPGQDSYEQYF.

The chain is built from TRBV6-5 and TRBJ1-6; D gene uncertain. Trimming pared 5 bases from V and 6 bases from J, leaving 14 bases between. CDR3 size: 15 residues. Germline V gene data show CDR1 as MNHEY and CDR2 as SVGAGI. CDR3 region: CASSPDTDGNSPLHF. The CDR3 nucleotides are TGTGCCAGCAGTCCCGACACCGACGGTAATTCACCCCTCCACTTT.

This clone was observed a few times. The V gene is TRBV5-5, the J gene TRBJ1-1; 8 bases are shared with TRBD1. Germline-derived CDR1 and CDR2 are SGHKS and YYEKEE (reference sequence). Trimming took 4 bases from V and 4 from J; bases not matched to a gene: 6. The CDR3 runs to 14 residues. The CDR3 is CASSRVRGRTEAFF. CDR3 DNA: TGTGCCAGCAGCCGAGTCAGGGGGCGCACTGAAGCTTTCTTT.

This clone occurred a few times. The chain links TRBV18 to TRBJ1-1; D unclear. The germline V and J ends were trimmed by 3 bases and 6 bases, with 11 bases remaining between them. The CDR3 is 13 amino acids. Germline assignment: CDR1 KGHSH and CDR2 LQKENI. In DNA form, the CDR3 reads TGTGCCAGCTCACCGCCAGCATTAGCTGAAGCTTTCTTT. Amino acid sequence: CASSPPALAEAFF.

The chain uses TRBV11-1 and TRBJ2-1; D is perhaps TRBD1 (5 bases). The CDR3 is 12 amino acids. Per the germline V gene, CDR1 is SGHAT and CDR2 is FQDESV (reference sequence). V lost 6 bases to trimming and J lost 6 bases, with 9 bases between them. This CDR3 reads CASRPQGNEQFF. The CDR3 nucleotides are TGTGCCAGCAGACCCCAGGGCAATGAGCAGTTCTTC.